These 5 T cell receptor beta chains came from one sample sequenced in a study of T cell responses to AZD1222 COVID-19 vaccine. Here immunoSEQ multiplex PCR was the method, and the copy in TCRdb shows in-frame clones only, minus some. The data show around 130,000 clones, more than 85% seen once. The sequencing here drew on peripheral blood, taken 28 days after the second AZD1222 dose. All receptors derive from an adult who received the AZD1222 COVID-19 vaccine.

This clone was seen a handful of times. V gene TRBV4-1 combines with J gene TRBJ2-6; D is perhaps TRBD1 (5 bases). Trimming removed 1 base from V and 0 bases from J, with 10 bases in between. The CDR3 extends over 17 amino acids. The V gene's germline CDR1 is MGHRA and CDR2 YSYEKL. The DNA of the CDR3 is TGCGCCAGCAGCCAAGGGGGCCTGAACTCTGGGGCCAACGTCCTGACTTTC. This sequence encodes CASSQGGLNSGANVLTF.

This rearrangement joins TRBV28 to TRBJ2-7; D remains ambiguous. Trimming shortened V by 6 bases and J by 4 bases, and 10 bases separated the two germline ends. Germline V gene data show CDR1 as MDHEN and CDR2 as SYDVKM. The CDR3 is 12 amino acids. CDR3 sequence reads: CASSQLGYEQYF. CDR3 nucleotides: TGTGCCAGCAGCCAGCTGGGGTACGAGCAGTACTTC.

V usage is TRBV4-3 and J usage is TRBJ2-6; D may be TRBD1 or TRBD2 (5 bases each). This CDR3 region has 16 residues. Germline loops: CDR1 LGHNA, CDR2 YSLEER. V was shortened by 2 bases and J by 1 base, with 9 bases between the two germline ends. The CDR3 is CASSQNGGSGANVLTF. CDR3 nucleotide sequence: TGCGCCAGCAGCCAAAATGGGGGTTCTGGGGCCAACGTCCTGACTTTC.

The chain is built from TRBV7-9 and TRBJ2-1; D may match TRBD1 or TRBD2 (5 bases each). Germline CDR1 SEHNR, CDR2 FQNEAQ (reference sequence). V lost 4 bases, J lost 4 bases, and 11 bases lay in between. The CDR3 has 14 residues. The CDR3 DNA is TGTGCCAGCAGCTCCCGGGACCGGTACAATGAGCAGTTCTTC. Translation gives CASSSRDRYNEQFF. The full variable domain, with the rest looked up from reference TRBV7-9 and TRBJ2-1, is DTGVSQNPRHKITKRGQNVTFRCDPISEHNRLYWYRQTLGQGPEFLTYFQNEAQLEKSRLLSDRFSAERPKGSFSTLEIQRTEQGDSAMYLCASSSRDRYNEQFFGPGTRLTVL.

The chain employs TRBV10-3 and TRBJ1-5; TRBD1 might be the D (6 bases). The V gene's germline CDR1 is ENHRY and CDR2 SYGVKD. Trimming removed 6 bases from V and 6 bases from J, with 15 bases in between. The CDR3 runs 14 residues. The CDR3 loop reads CAISHREEGQPQHF. The CDR3 DNA reads as TGTGCCATCAGCCACAGGGAAGAGGGTCAGCCCCAGCATTTT.